The clone carrying this T cell receptor beta chain was observed once. This record comes from a study of blood T cells in healthy people across ages. Every donor gave 8.5 to 10 milliliters of peripheral blood. The CDR3 has 15 residues. The V end was cut by 0 bases, the J end by 3 bases, with 12 bases between. Germline CDR1 reads SGHKS; CDR2 reads YYEKEE (reference sequence). Primers used in a second PCR of about 6 to 12 cycles were a sample-barcoded 5' primer and a J-beta primer mix. Every molecule of cDNA carried a tag from a template-switch adaptor with 12 random nucleotides. TCRdb used MiXCR to reprocess the 5' RACE reads, holding one entry per CDR3 protein. The sample includes about 1.8 million distinct CDR3 sequences, roughly 49% of them seen just once.

The V call is TRBV5-5, the J call TRBJ1-1; TRBD1 is a possible D gene (5 bases). This clonotype was sampled from a woman between 40 and 55 years old in good health. The source material was blood. The CDR3 DNA is TGTGCCAGCAGCTTGGAACCGGGACCCCACACTGAAGCTTTCTTT. This gives the protein CASSLEPGPHTEAFF. Based on the CDR3 plus reference TRBV5-5 and TRBJ1-1, the full variable domain is DAGVTQSPTHLIKTRGQQVTLRCSPISGHKSVSWYQQVLGQGPQFIFQYYEKEERGRGNFPDRFSARQFPNYSSELNVNALLLGDSALYLCASSLEPGPHTEAFFGQGTRLTVV.